This TCR beta chain was sequenced during a study of long-term antiretroviral therapy in people with HIV. At the survey level, the v3.0 immunoSEQ assay was run. Method: immunoSEQ multiplex PCR; TCRdb's copy keeps in-frame clones and lacks some. The table shows 20,000 to 25,000 clones, with approximately 80% occurring only once. This CDR3 is built from 15 residues. Germline V gene sequence: CDR1 SEHNR, CDR2 FQNEAQ (reference sequence). Trimming cost V 5 bases and J 0 bases, with 11 bases left between them. Study findings and constraints: Pre-ART-expanded clones dominated the repertoire at all time points. Collection of the blood took place between the mid-2000s and the late 2010s. The ART regimens in use then may have been less effective than current ones.

In the United States, treatment was given to all participants with HIV. Every sample had about 0.85-11 million cryopreserved PBMC in it before DNA extraction. About this clone: The target antigen is unknown.

This specimen was unsorted PBMCs, taken 1.2 years after starting antiretroviral therapy. The chain couples TRBV7-9 to TRBJ2-1; D gene uncertain. This TCR was recovered from a woman in her thirties or forties with HIV. The CDR3 here is CASSPRQDSYNEQFF. The CDR3 bases are TGTGCCAGCAGCCCGCGGCAGGACTCCTACAATGAGCAGTTCTTC.